The 27 T cell receptor beta chains below all came from one sample that was sequenced in a study of spatial heterogeneity in lung cancer. TCRdb passed the 5' RACE reads through MiXCR, listing each CDR3 protein once. The profile covers some 30,000 distinct CDR3 sequences, with roughly a tenth appearing a single time and around 27% taken by the ten largest. Time point in this sample: blood at routine non-recurrence follow-up after resection. Sequencing used PBMCs, obtained at follow-up. These receptors originate from a female donor with early-stage non-small cell lung cancer.

This clonotype has at least ten counts. V gene TRBV9 combines with J gene TRBJ2-7, with D possibly called TRBD1 or TRBD2 (6 bases each). The germline gives CDR1 SGDLS, CDR2 YYNGEE. CDR3 size: 11 residues. The V end lost 7 bases, the J end lost 5 bases, and 10 bases lay between the germline ends. The CDR3 bases are TGTGCCAGCGGAGGGGGGAACGAGCAGTACTTC. Protein product: CASGGGNEQYF. Filled out from reference TRBV9 and TRBJ2-7, the complete variable domain reads DSGVTQTPKHLITATGQRVTLRCSPRSGDLSVYWYQQSLDQGLQFLIQYYNGEERAKGNILERFSAQQFPDLHSELNLSSLELGDSALYFCASGGGNEQYFGPGTRLTVT.

Ten or more counts support this clonotype. The V call is TRBV19, the J call TRBJ2-7; possible D gene TRBD1, 5 bases. The CDR3 has 13 amino acids. Trimming left V 6 bases short and J 3 bases short, with 12 bases between. Germline lookup yields CDR1 LNHDA and CDR2 SQIVND (reference sequence). CDR3 coding DNA: TGTGCCAGTAGGGGGCGTGGAGACTACGAGCAGTACTTC. Amino acid sequence: CASRGRGDYEQYF. The full variable domain, rest sourced from reference TRBV19 and TRBJ2-7, is DGGITQSPKYLFRKEGQNVTLSCEQNLNHDAMYWYRQDPGQGLRLIYYSQIVNDFQKGDIAEGYSVSREKKESFPLTVTSAQKNPTAFYLCASRGRGDYEQYFGPGTRLTVT.

The rearrangement uses TRBV2 and TRBJ2-2, with 8 bases lining up with TRBD2. The V gene's germline CDR1 is SNHLY and CDR2 FYNNEI. The CDR3 totals 14 residues. Unmatched junction bases numbered 5, after V lost 5 bases and J lost 6 bases. As DNA, the CDR3 is TGTGCCAGCAGTAATGGACTAGCTTCCGGGGAGCTGTTTTTT. Encoded protein: CASSNGLASGELFF.

V is TRBV5-1 and J is TRBJ2-1; TRBD1 or TRBD2 may be the D gene (5 bases each). The length of the CDR3 is 15 residues. CDR1 and CDR2 (germline): SGHRS, YFSETQ. Between the trimmed V and J ends, which lost 4 bases and 2 bases, there was a span of 13 bases. DNA of the CDR3: TGCGCCAGCAGCATCCGGGACGGTCCCTACAATGAGCAGTTCTTC. Protein product: CASSIRDGPYNEQFF. The full variable domain, with the rest looked up from reference TRBV5-1 and TRBJ2-1, is KAGVTQTPRYLIKTRGQQVTLSCSPISGHRSVSWYQQTPGQGLQFLFEYFSETQRNKGNFPGRFSGRQFSNSRSEMNVSTLELGDSALYLCASSIRDGPYNEQFFGPGTRLTVL.

Ten or more counts support this clonotype. It is likely a read error, because the conserved phenylalanine at the end of the CDR3 is missing. The DNA is omitted, as the CDR3 cannot be located on it reliably, and the CDR3 follows TCRdb's listing. The chain combines TRBV7-9 with TRBJ1-1. The CDR3 totals 12 residues, both ends included. Looked up from germline, CDR1 is SEHNR and CDR2 is FQNEAQ (reference sequence). This CDR3 reads CASSLAPFGPII.

This clonotype showed up many times. This rearrangement joins TRBV10-3 to TRBJ2-3; 10 bases line up with TRBD2. Germline CDR1 and CDR2: ENHRY and SYGVKD. The CDR3 length is 17 residues. V lost 0 bases, J lost 4 bases, and 7 bases stayed unmatched. CDR3 bases: TGTGCCATCAGTGAGTCGGGGGGACTAGCGTTGGCAGATACGCAGTATTTT. Translated: CAISESGGLALADTQYF.

This clonotype has ten or more counts. This chain connects TRBV28 to TRBJ1-2; TRBD1 is a possible D gene (6 bases). Germline V gene lookup returns CDR1 MDHEN and CDR2 SYDVKM. V dropped 4 bases and J dropped 2 bases, with 11 bases sitting between them. CDR3 size: 14 residues. The CDR3 region has the DNA TGTGCCAGCAGTTCGCGTCAGGGGAACTATGGCTACACCTTC. It translates to CASSSRQGNYGYTF.

This clonotype appeared a few times. The J gene is TRBJ1-6, the V gene TRBV5-6; D gene unclear. V lost 0 bases and J lost 0, with 10 bases in between. The CDR3 loop spans 17 amino acids. Germline V gene sequence: CDR1 SGHDT, CDR2 YYEEEE. DNA for the CDR3: TGTGCCAGCAGCTTGGGTCTCGAAAGCTCCTATAATTCACCCCTCCACTTT. This encodes CASSLGLESSYNSPLHF.

This clonotype appeared many times. The chain combines TRBV19 with TRBJ1-2; D is unclear. The V end was cut by 5 bases, the J end by 1 base, with 8 bases between. Germline CDR1 reads LNHDA; CDR2 reads SQIVND (reference sequence). The CDR3 spans 13 residues. The CDR3 protein is CASSWASNYGYTF. The DNA of the CDR3 is TGTGCCAGTAGTTGGGCCAGTAACTATGGCTACACCTTC. The variable domain in full, completed from reference TRBV19 and TRBJ1-2, reads DGGITQSPKYLFRKEGQNVTLSCEQNLNHDAMYWYRQDPGQGLRLIYYSQIVNDFQKGDIAEGYSVSREKKESFPLTVTSAQKNPTAFYLCASSWASNYGYTFGSGTRLTVV.

This clonotype occurred many times. The rearrangement uses TRBV3-1 and TRBJ2-7; D might be TRBD1 (7 bases). V lost 1 base and J 6 bases, leaving 13 bases between the germline ends. There are 14 residues in the CDR3. Looked up from germline, CDR1 is LGHDT and CDR2 is YNNKEL (reference sequence). CDR3 nucleotide sequence: TGTGCCAGCAGCCAAGGACAGGGAGGAGTCGAGCAGTACTTC. Translated, it gives CASSQGQGGVEQYF.

This clonotype occurred many times. The rearrangement joins TRBV6-2 or TRBV6-3 to TRBJ1-5; D is undetermined. Germline V CDR1 and CDR2: MNHEY, SVGEGT. The CDR3 loop spans 12 amino acids. The V gene lost 1 base and the J gene lost 9 bases, with 7 bases spanning the gap. CDR3 region: CASSYFGRPQHF. In nucleotides, the CDR3 is TGTGCCAGCAGTTACTTCGGAAGGCCCCAGCATTTT.

This clonotype was picked up a small number of times. A read error may be the cause here, since a much bigger clone is one base away. The chain employs TRBV12-3 or TRBV12-4 and TRBJ2-6, with D tentatively TRBD2 (5 bases). V lost 5 bases and J 0 bases, leaving 11 bases between the germline ends. The CDR3 is made up of 16 amino acids. CDR3 sequence (DNA): TGTGCCAGCAGTACGCGACGGGGCTCTGGGGCCAACGTCCTGACTTTC. Encoded protein: CASSTRRGSGANVLTF.

This clonotype was recorded at least ten times. The genes are TRBV6-5 and TRBJ2-1; 9 positions agree with TRBD1. This CDR3 has 16 residues. CDR1 and CDR2 from the germline V gene are MNHEY and SVGAGI. V lost 2 bases and J lost 8; bases outside the gene matches: 10. CDR3 protein: CASSYTGQGSADEQFF. CDR3 DNA: TGTGCCAGCAGTTACACCGGACAGGGGTCGGCCGATGAGCAGTTCTTC.

The V call is TRBV4-3, the J call TRBJ1-3; D uncertain. In germline, CDR1 is LGHNA, CDR2 YSLEER. Trimming removed 3 bases from V and 3 bases from J, with 6 bases in between. The CDR3 loop spans 13 amino acids. DNA for the CDR3: TGCGCCAGCAGCCAGGAAAGTGGAAACACCATATATTTT. Translation gives CASSQESGNTIYF.

This clonotype has ten or more counts. The rearrangement links TRBV7-2 to TRBJ2-2; 9 positions agree with TRBD1. Germline CDR1 SGHTA, CDR2 FQGNSA. V shed 11 bases and J 3 bases; nucleotides not matched to a gene: 7. The CDR3 is 14 residues long. This CDR3 is CAVRDRADTGELFF. Here the CDR3 DNA reads TGTGCCGTCCGGGACAGGGCCGACACCGGGGAGCTGTTTTTT.

In its sample, this clonotype was seen many times. The V call is TRBV28, the J call TRBJ2-6, with D unresolved. The CDR3 is 13 amino acids. Trimming left V 8 bases short and J 3 bases short, with 8 bases between. CDR1 MDHEN and CDR2 SYDVKM come from the germline V gene. CDR3 sequence: CASRHDGANVLTF. As DNA, the CDR3 is TGTGCCAGCCGTCACGATGGGGCCAACGTCCTGACTTTC. The full variable domain, rest sourced from reference TRBV28 and TRBJ2-6, is DVKVTQSSRYLVKRTGEKVFLECVQDMDHENMFWYRQDPGLGLRLIYFSYDVKMKEKGDIPEGYSVSREKKERFSLILESASTNQTSMYLCASRHDGANVLTFGAGSRLTVL.

This clonotype occurred a few times. The rearrangement joins TRBV27 to TRBJ2-7, with D maybe TRBD2 (5 bases). CDR1 and CDR2 from the germline V gene are MNHEY and SMNVEV (reference sequence). The CDR3 consists of 14 residues. V was shortened by 5 bases and J by 5 bases, with 16 bases between the two germline ends. The CDR3 DNA reads TGTGCCAGCAGTCCCAGTCCGAGGGTCGACGAGCAGTACTTC. Protein product: CASSPSPRVDEQYF.

The CDR3 is CASSLSGGDTQYF. The DNA for the CDR3 is TGTGCCAGCAGTTTATCTGGAGGGGATACGCAGTATTTT. The chain employs TRBV28 and TRBJ2-3; D is perhaps TRBD2 (6 bases). CDR1 MDHEN and CDR2 SYDVKM come from the germline V gene. V lost 1 base to trimming and J lost 6 bases, with 8 bases between them. CDR3 length: 13 amino acids. The variable domain in full, completed from reference TRBV28 and TRBJ2-3, reads DVKVTQSSRYLVKRTGEKVFLECVQDMDHENMFWYRQDPGLGLRLIYFSYDVKMKEKGDIPEGYSVSREKKERFSLILESASTNQTSMYLCASSLSGGDTQYFGPGTRLTVL.

This clonotype was observed at least ten times. The chain uses TRBV20-1 and TRBJ2-1; no definite D call. There are 11 residues in the CDR3. Trimming stripped 1 base from V and 7 bases from J, with 5 bases between. Germline V gives CDR1 DFQATT, CDR2 SNEGSKA (reference sequence). The CDR3: CSARGPNEQFF. CDR3 bases: TGCAGTGCTAGAGGCCCGAATGAGCAGTTCTTC.

This clonotype turned up a few times. CDR3 region: CASSSSYSGEYEQYF. CDR3 coding DNA: TGTGCCAGCAGCTCCTCGTATAGCGGGGAGTACGAGCAGTACTTC. This rearrangement joins TRBV7-2 to TRBJ2-7; 8 bases agree with TRBD2. Trimming at V came to 4 bases and at J to 4 bases, leaving 9 bases not matched to a gene. Germline CDR1 SGHTA, CDR2 FQGNSA. This CDR3 comprises 15 residues.

This chain links TRBV20-1 with TRBJ1-4; TRBD1 is a possible D gene (5 bases). The CDR3 length is 12 residues. Germline CDR1 and CDR2: DFQATT and SNEGSKA (reference sequence). V was shortened by 5 bases and J by 5 bases, with 9 bases between the two germline ends. CDR3 sequence: CSAPQENEKLFF. The CDR3 DNA follows: TGCAGTGCTCCACAGGAAAATGAAAAACTGTTTTTT.

This clonotype was counted many times. The J gene is TRBJ1-2, the V gene TRBV5-1, with D hard to call. The germline V gene encodes CDR1 SGHRS and CDR2 YFSETQ. The V and J ends lost 0 bases and 7 bases respectively, with 4 bases between them. The length of the CDR3 is 11 residues. CDR3 nucleotides: TGCGCCAGCAGCTTGGATGGTGGCTACACCTTC. Protein: CASSLDGGYTF.

This clonotype occurred many times. The genes are TRBV6-6 and TRBJ1-2; D not resolved. The CDR3 loop spans 16 amino acids. Germline loops: CDR1 MNHNY, CDR2 SVGAGI (reference sequence). With 0 bases removed from V and 3 bases from J, the gap between germline ends came to 14 bases. The CDR3 reads CASSYSTTDGDYGYTF. CDR3 nucleotide sequence: TGTGCCAGCAGTTACTCAACAACCGACGGAGACTATGGCTACACCTTC.

This clonotype was seen only a few times. J is TRBJ2-2 and V is TRBV20-1; D might be TRBD1 or TRBD2, each matching 5 bases. Germline CDR1 reads DFQATT; CDR2 reads SNEGSKA (reference sequence). The V end lost 5 bases, the J end lost 4 bases, and 8 bases lay between the germline ends. The CDR3 totals 12 residues. This CDR3 reads CSAPGLTGELFF. CDR3 coding DNA: TGCAGTGCTCCGGGGCTCACCGGGGAGCTGTTTTTT.

This rearrangement joins TRBV2 to TRBJ2-7; TRBD2 agrees at 7 bases. Germline CDR1 reads SNHLY; CDR2 reads FYNNEI. J was trimmed by 3 bases and V by 7 bases; bases with no gene match: 9. The CDR3 runs 14 residues. The CDR3 region has the DNA TGTGCCAGCACTCCCTGGGGGGGGTTCTACGAGCAGTACTTC. Its translation: CASTPWGGFYEQYF.

In its sample, this clonotype was seen many times. V gene TRBV12-5 combines with J gene TRBJ1-1, with TRBD1 matching over 8 bases. The V gene's germline CDR1 is LGHNT and CDR2 FRNRAP. CDR3 length: 14 residues. The V and J ends lost 1 base and 8 bases, in that order; junction bases with no gene match: 6. The CDR3 DNA is TGTGCTAGTGGTTTGGCCCGGACAGGGACCGAAGCTTTCTTT. This translates into CASGLARTGTEAFF.

This chain connects TRBV6-5 to TRBJ2-6, with D hard to call. The CDR3 loop spans 15 amino acids. From germline, CDR1 is MNHEY and CDR2 SVGAGI. V dropped 2 bases and J dropped 2 bases, with 7 bases sitting between them. In DNA, the CDR3 is TGTGCCAGCAGTTACGGGGTAACTGGGGCCAACGTCCTGACTTTC. It translates to CASSYGVTGANVLTF.